Presented here are 4 T cell receptor beta chains from one specimen sequenced in a study of blood T cell repertoires in COVID-19. The assay was immunoSEQ multiplex PCR, and TCRdb's table has in-frame clones only and misses some. The sample holds roughly 190,000 clones; around four fifths are singletons and the top ten take 15% to 20%. Sequencing was carried out using peripheral blood. The receptors derive from a human donor in a cohort sampled during active COVID-19.

The chain uses TRBV28 and TRBJ2-1, with TRBD1 matching over 10 bases. J gave up 1 base and V 5 bases, and 8 bases lay outside the gene matches. CDR1 is MDHEN and CDR2 is SYDVKM in the germline V gene. The length of the CDR3 is 17 residues. The CDR3 is CASSKPAGQGSYNEQFF. Written as DNA, the CDR3 is TGTGCCAGCAGTAAACCCGCGGGACAGGGGTCCTACAATGAGCAGTTCTTC.

At least ten counts were recorded for this clone. For the CDR3, the DNA is TGTGCCAGCAGCCCACACCGGGGACTAGCGGGAGGTCGTTACGAGCAGTACTTC. It specifies CASSPHRGLAGGRYEQYF. This chain links TRBV7-9 with TRBJ2-7; 15 bases fit TRBD2. Germline lookup yields CDR1 SEHNR and CDR2 FQNEAQ (reference sequence). The V gene end was trimmed by 5 bases and the J gene end by 4 bases; junction bases not matched to a gene: 12. This CDR3 is 18 amino acids long.

The rearrangement links TRBV7-9 to TRBJ2-6, with TRBD1 as a possible D gene (7 bases). Trimming left V 2 bases short and J 0 bases short, with 11 bases between. This CDR3 comprises 17 residues. Germline V gene sequence: CDR1 SEHNR, CDR2 FQNEAQ (reference sequence). The CDR3 bases are TGTGCCAGCAGCTTACACAGGGGAGGCTCTGGGGCCAACGTCCTGACTTTC. It encodes CASSLHRGGSGANVLTF. Full variable domain (outside the CDR3, taken from reference TRBV7-9 and TRBJ2-6): DTGVSQNPRHKITKRGQNVTFRCDPISEHNRLYWYRQTLGQGPEFLTYFQNEAQLEKSRLLSDRFSAERPKGSFSTLEIQRTEQGDSAMYLCASSLHRGGSGANVLTFGAGSRLTVL.

This chain joins TRBV19 and TRBJ1-2; no clear D gene. The length of the CDR3 is 16 residues. The germline CDR1 and CDR2 sequences are LNHDA and SQIVND (reference sequence). Trimming took 6 bases from V and 4 from J, leaving 21 bases between them. CDR3 amino acids: CASSPNTRSGTYGYTF. As DNA, the CDR3 is TGTGCCAGTAGCCCAAACACACGGTCGGGTACCTATGGCTACACCTTC.